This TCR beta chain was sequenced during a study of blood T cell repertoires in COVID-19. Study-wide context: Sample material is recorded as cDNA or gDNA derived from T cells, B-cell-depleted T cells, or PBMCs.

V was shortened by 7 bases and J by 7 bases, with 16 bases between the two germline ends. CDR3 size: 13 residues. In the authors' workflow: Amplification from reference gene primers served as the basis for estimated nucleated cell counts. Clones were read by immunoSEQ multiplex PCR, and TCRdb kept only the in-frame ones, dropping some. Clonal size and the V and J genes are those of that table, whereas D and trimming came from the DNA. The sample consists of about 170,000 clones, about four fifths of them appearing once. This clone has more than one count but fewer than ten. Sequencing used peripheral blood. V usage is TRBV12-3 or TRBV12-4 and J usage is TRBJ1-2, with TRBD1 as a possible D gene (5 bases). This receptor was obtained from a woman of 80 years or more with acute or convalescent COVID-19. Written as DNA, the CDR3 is TGTGCCAGCACGGGACGGCGGGGTAGTGGCTACACCTTC. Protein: CASTGRRGSGYTF.